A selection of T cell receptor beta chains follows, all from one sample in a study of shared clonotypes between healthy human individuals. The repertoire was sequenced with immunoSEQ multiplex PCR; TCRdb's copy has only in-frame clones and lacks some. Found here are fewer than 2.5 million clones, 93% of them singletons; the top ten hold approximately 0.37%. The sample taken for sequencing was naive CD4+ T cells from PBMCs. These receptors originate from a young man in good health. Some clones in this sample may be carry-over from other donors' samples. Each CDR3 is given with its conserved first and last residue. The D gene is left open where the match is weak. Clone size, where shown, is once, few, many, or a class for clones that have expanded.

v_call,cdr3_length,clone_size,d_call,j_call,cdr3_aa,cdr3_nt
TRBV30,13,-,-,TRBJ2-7,CAWSVGASVEQYF,TGTGCCTGGAGTGTAGGGGCTAGCGTCGAGCAGTACTTC
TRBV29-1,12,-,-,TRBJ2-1,CSVETQGNEQFF,TGCAGCGTTGAGACACAGGGCAATGAGCAGTTCTTC
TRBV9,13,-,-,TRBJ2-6,CASSGKGANVLTF,TGTGCCAGCAGCGGGAAAGGGGCCAACGTCCTGACTTTC
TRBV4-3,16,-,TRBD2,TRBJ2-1,CASSHVLAGGGDEQFF,TGCGCCAGCAGCCATGTACTAGCGGGAGGGGGGGATGAGCAGTTCTTC
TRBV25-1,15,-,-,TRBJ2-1,CASNGVVGGRNEQFF,TGTGCCAGCAACGGGGTGGTGGGGGGCCGCAATGAGCAGTTCTTC
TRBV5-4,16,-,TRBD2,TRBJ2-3,CASSSALAVSTDTQYF,TGTGCCAGCAGCTCGGCCCTAGCGGTTAGCACAGATACGCAGTATTTT
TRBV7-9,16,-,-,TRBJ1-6,CASSSGPRGFASPLHF,TGTGCCAGCAGCTCGGGTCCAAGGGGGTTCGCTTCACCCCTCCACTTT
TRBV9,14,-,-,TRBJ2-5,CASSVTSQGETQYF,TGTGCCAGCAGCGTAACCTCCCAGGGAGAGACCCAGTACTTC
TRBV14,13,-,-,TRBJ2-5,CASSQDLGETQYF,TGTGCCAGCAGCCAAGATCTCGGGGAGACCCAGTACTTC
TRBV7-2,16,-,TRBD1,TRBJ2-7,CDSSSCEGQGYYEQYF,TGTGACAGCAGCTCGTGTGAAGGACAGGGGTACTACGAGCAGTACTTC
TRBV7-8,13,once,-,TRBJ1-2,CASSRTVDYGYTF,TGTGCCAGCAGCCGCACAGTCGACTATGGCTACACCTTC
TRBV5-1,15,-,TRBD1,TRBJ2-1,CASSLAGQGLNEQFF,TGCGCCAGCAGCTTGGCGGGACAGGGGCTTAATGAGCAGTTCTTC
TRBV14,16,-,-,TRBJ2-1,CASSLGPGMAYNEQFF,TGTGCCAGCAGCCTGGGGCCAGGGATGGCCTACAATGAGCAGTTCTTC